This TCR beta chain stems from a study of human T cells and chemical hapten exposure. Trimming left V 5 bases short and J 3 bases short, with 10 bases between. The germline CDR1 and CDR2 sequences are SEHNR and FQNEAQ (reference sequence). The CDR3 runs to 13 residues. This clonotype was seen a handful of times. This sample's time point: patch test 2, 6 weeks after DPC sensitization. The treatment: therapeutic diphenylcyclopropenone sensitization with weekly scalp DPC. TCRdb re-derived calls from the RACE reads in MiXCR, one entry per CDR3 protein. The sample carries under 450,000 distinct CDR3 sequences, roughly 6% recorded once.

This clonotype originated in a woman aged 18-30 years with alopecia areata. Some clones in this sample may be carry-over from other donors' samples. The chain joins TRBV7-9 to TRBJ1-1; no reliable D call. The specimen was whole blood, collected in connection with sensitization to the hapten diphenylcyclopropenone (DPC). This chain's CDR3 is CASSLAGHTEAFF. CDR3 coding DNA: TGTGCCAGCAGCCTCGCAGGACACACTGAAGCTTTCTTT.